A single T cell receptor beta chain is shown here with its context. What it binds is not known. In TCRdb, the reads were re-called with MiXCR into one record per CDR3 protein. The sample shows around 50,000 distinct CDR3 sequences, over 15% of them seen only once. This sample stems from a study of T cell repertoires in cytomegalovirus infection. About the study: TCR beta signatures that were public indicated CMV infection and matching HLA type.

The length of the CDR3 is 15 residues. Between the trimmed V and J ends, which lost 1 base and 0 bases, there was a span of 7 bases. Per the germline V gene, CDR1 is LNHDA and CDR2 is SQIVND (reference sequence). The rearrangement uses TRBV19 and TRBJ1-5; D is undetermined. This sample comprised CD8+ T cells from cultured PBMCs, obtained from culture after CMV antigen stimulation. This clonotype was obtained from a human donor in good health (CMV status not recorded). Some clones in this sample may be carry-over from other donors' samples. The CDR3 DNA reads TGTGCCAGTAGTATAGGAGGATATAGCAATCAGCCCCAGCATTTT. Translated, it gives CASSIGGYSNQPQHF.